The 25 T cell receptor beta chains below were found in one sample sequenced in a study of T cell responses to AZD1222 COVID-19 vaccine. TCRdb's table, derived via immunoSEQ multiplex PCR, lists solely in-frame clones and lacks some. The sample yields about 72,000 clones, more than 80% seen once. The sample consisted of peripheral blood, taken on day 0 of AZD1222 vaccination. These receptors all come from an adult in good health.

The chain carries TRBV29-1 and TRBJ1-2; perhaps TRBD1 as D (5 bases). Germline lookup yields CDR1 SQVTM and CDR2 ANQGSEA. V dropped 0 bases and J dropped 0 bases, with 8 bases sitting between them. The CDR3 is 14 amino acids. The CDR3 loop reads CSVEDQGTNYGYTF. The CDR3 DNA is TGCAGCGTTGAAGATCAGGGTACTAACTATGGCTACACCTTC.

The chain combines TRBV10-1 with TRBJ1-4, with TRBD1 matching 12 bases. Germline V gives CDR1 WNHNN, CDR2 SYGVQD (reference sequence). The CDR3 is made up of 17 amino acids. V gave up 7 bases and J gave up 8 bases; unmatched junction bases: 14. The CDR3 sequence: CASISPCGTGGEEKLFF. CDR3 bases: TGCGCCAGCATCTCCCCCTGTGGGACAGGGGGCGAGGAAAAACTGTTTTTT.

This clone was counted once. The gene calls are TRBV2 and TRBJ2-7, with D possibly being TRBD1 or TRBD2 (5 bases each). From germline, CDR1 is SNHLY and CDR2 FYNNEI. V lost 4 bases and J lost 1, with 8 bases in between. The CDR3 runs to 13 residues. CDR3: CASSGDGSYEQYF. DNA for the CDR3: TGTGCCAGCAGTGGGGACGGTTCCTACGAGCAGTACTTC.

This clone showed up just once. The chain links TRBV2 to TRBJ2-7, with 14 bases that match TRBD2. From germline, CDR1 is SNHLY and CDR2 FYNNEI. V lost 6 bases, J lost 4 bases, and 5 bases stayed unmatched. This CDR3 has 15 amino acids. The DNA for the CDR3 is TGTGCCAGCAGAGATGGGACTAGCGGGAGTTACGAGCAGTACTTC. Its translation is CASRDGTSGSYEQYF.

This clone came up a few times. This rearrangement joins TRBV30 to TRBJ1-3, with D possibly matching TRBD1 (6 bases). V lost 0 bases to trimming and J lost 2 bases, with 8 bases between them. From germline, CDR1 is GTSNPN and CDR2 SVGIG (reference sequence). The CDR3 is 14 amino acids. The CDR3 here is CAWSVGTPGNTIYF. CDR3 DNA: TGTGCCTGGAGTGTAGGGACACCTGGAAACACCATATATTTT.

The V call is TRBV10-3, the J call TRBJ2-1; 12 bases are shared with TRBD2. CDR1 is ENHRY, CDR2 SYGVKD, per germline. Trimming at V came to 4 bases and at J to 7 bases, leaving 5 bases not matched to a gene. This CDR3 spans 15 amino acids. CDR3 amino acids: CAISVPSGRGNEQFF. In DNA form, the CDR3 reads TGTGCCATCAGTGTGCCTAGCGGGAGGGGTAATGAGCAGTTCTTC.

This chain connects TRBV24-1 to TRBJ2-5; 7 nucleotides align to TRBD1. The CDR3 contains 15 residues. CDR1 is KGHDR, CDR2 SFDVKD, per germline. V lost 4 bases, J lost 5 bases, and 9 bases stayed unmatched. The CDR3 bases are TGTGCCACCAGTGAGGCTCCAGGGGGTTTGGAGACCCAGTACTTC. It translates to CATSEAPGGLETQYF.

The rearrangement links TRBV19 to TRBJ1-4; TRBD1 agrees at 9 bases. The CDR3 extends over 15 amino acids. V lost 6 bases and J lost 2; bases outside the gene matches: 4. Looked up from germline, CDR1 is LNHDA and CDR2 is SQIVND (reference sequence). DNA of the CDR3: TGTGCCAGTAGGGACAGGGGAAGGACTAATGAAAAACTGTTTTTT. It translates to CASRDRGRTNEKLFF.

This rearrangement joins TRBV5-1 to TRBJ2-6; D possibly corresponds to TRBD1 (6 bases). This CDR3 has 17 amino acids. V lost 4 bases, J lost 0 bases, and 14 bases lay in between. Looked up from germline, CDR1 is SGHRS and CDR2 is YFSETQ. The CDR3: CASSTQGIGSGANVLTF. Here the CDR3 DNA reads TGCGCCAGCAGCACACAGGGAATCGGCTCTGGGGCCAACGTCCTGACTTTC. Supplemented by reference TRBV5-1 and TRBJ2-6, the full variable domain reads KAGVTQTPRYLIKTRGQQVTLSCSPISGHRSVSWYQQTPGQGLQFLFEYFSETQRNKGNFPGRFSGRQFSNSRSEMNVSTLELGDSALYLCASSTQGIGSGANVLTFGAGSRLTVL.

The CDR3 DNA reads as TGCGCCAGCAGCCTCAGCCTTCTTGCGGGAGGTAATGAGCAGTTCTTC. It translates to CASSLSLLAGGNEQFF. The V call is TRBV4-3, the J call TRBJ2-1; 8 positions match TRBD2. Per the germline V gene, CDR1 is LGHNA and CDR2 is YSLEER. Losses at the gene ends were 4 bases for V and 7 bases for J; bases not matched to a gene: 12. The CDR3 contains 16 residues.

The chain recombines TRBV30 with TRBJ2-1; tentative D call: TRBD1 (6 bases). In germline, CDR1 is GTSNPN, CDR2 SVGIG (reference sequence). This CDR3 contains 15 residues. V lost 0 bases and J lost 1, with 10 bases in between. The CDR3 is CAWSVQGKSYNEQFF. The CDR3 nucleotides read TGTGCCTGGAGTGTACAGGGCAAATCCTACAATGAGCAGTTCTTC.

The chain uses TRBV15 and TRBJ1-4; possible D gene TRBD1, 6 bases. The CDR3 length is 15 residues. Germline V gene data show CDR1 as LNHNV and CDR2 as YYDKDF (reference sequence). Between the trimmed V and J ends, which lost 2 bases and 6 bases, there was a span of 13 bases. The CDR3 region is CATSRTQGADEKLFF. As DNA, the CDR3 is TGTGCCACCAGCAGAACACAGGGAGCAGATGAAAAACTGTTTTTT. Looking up the rest from reference TRBV15 and TRBJ1-4 gives the full variable domain: DAMVIQNPRYQVTQFGKPVTLSCSQTLNHNVMYWYQQKSSQAPKLLFHYYDKDFNNEADTPDNFQSRRPNTSFCFLDIRSPGLGDTAMYLCATSRTQGADEKLFFGSGTQLSVL.

CDR3 coding DNA: TGTGCCAGCACCCCCTGGGGGGATAATTCACCCCTCCACTTT. Its protein product is CASTPWGDNSPLHF. The V call is TRBV7-9, the J call TRBJ1-6; D might be TRBD1 (5 bases). CDR1 SEHNR and CDR2 FQNEAQ come from the germline V gene (reference sequence). V lost 7 bases and J 5 bases, leaving 12 bases between the germline ends. This CDR3 is 14 amino acids long. The complete variable domain, with remaining parts taken from reference TRBV7-9 and TRBJ1-6, reads DTGVSQNPRHKITKRGQNVTFRCDPISEHNRLYWYRQTLGQGPEFLTYFQNEAQLEKSRLLSDRFSAERPKGSFSTLEIQRTEQGDSAMYLCASTPWGDNSPLHFGNGTRLTVT.

V is TRBV7-3 and J is TRBJ2-1, with D tentatively TRBD1 or TRBD2 (6 bases each). The ends were cut back, 5 bases at V and 5 bases at J, with 19 bases in the middle. The germline CDR1 and CDR2 sequences are SGHTA and FQGTGA. The CDR3 consists of 16 residues. CDR3 nucleotide sequence: TGTGCCAGCAGCCAAGAGACTAGGGGGTTTGACAATGAGCAGTTCTTC. It yields the protein CASSQETRGFDNEQFF.

This sequence joins TRBV4-2 and TRBJ1-6, with unresolved D. The V end lost 0 bases, the J end lost 8 bases, and 8 bases lay between the germline ends. There are 14 residues in the CDR3. Germline assignment: CDR1 LGHNA and CDR2 YNFKEQ. CDR3 coding DNA: TGTGCCAGCAGCCAAGATCCGGTTGATTCACCCCTCCACTTT. As protein: CASSQDPVDSPLHF.

This clone was counted between two and nine times. The chain employs TRBV18 and TRBJ1-4, with D possibly TRBD1 on 5 matching bases. The CDR3 sequence is 15 residues long. Germline CDR1 is KGHSH and CDR2 is LQKENI. Between the trimmed V and J ends, which lost 0 bases and 5 bases, there was a span of 10 bases. CDR3 in amino acids: CASSPPAGPNEKLFF. Here the CDR3 DNA reads TGTGCCAGCTCACCACCGGCGGGGCCAAATGAAAAACTGTTTTTT.

This chain's CDR3 is CASSTPGLARREQYF. The CDR3 nucleotides read TGTGCCAGCAGTACCCCGGGACTAGCCCGTCGAGAGCAGTACTTC. The chain has TRBV28 and TRBJ2-7, with 9 bases that match TRBD2. CDR3 length: 15 residues. Germline V gene lookup returns CDR1 MDHEN and CDR2 SYDVKM. V lost 5 bases, J lost 7 bases, and 12 bases stayed unmatched.

V gene TRBV14 combines with J gene TRBJ1-1, with D unclear. The germline CDR1 and CDR2 sequences are SGHDN and FVKESK. Trimming cost V 5 bases and J 1 base, with 14 bases left between them. CDR3 length: 15 amino acids. CDR3 sequence: CASSRMNFQNTEAFF. The DNA for the CDR3 is TGTGCCAGCAGCAGAATGAATTTTCAGAACACTGAAGCTTTCTTT.

V gene TRBV7-9 combines with J gene TRBJ1-2; no clear D. V dropped 0 bases and J dropped 7 bases, with 12 bases sitting between them. Germline CDR1 is SEHNR and CDR2 is FQNEAQ (reference sequence). The CDR3 is 14 amino acids. The CDR3 DNA sequence: TGTGCCAGCAGCTTAGCGCTGTGGAGCCTTGGCTACACCTTC. It encodes CASSLALWSLGYTF.

The J gene is TRBJ2-5, the V gene TRBV13, with D uncertain. CDR1 and CDR2 from the germline V gene are PRHDT and FYEKMQ (reference sequence). V was trimmed by 3 bases and J by 4 bases, leaving 6 bases between them. The CDR3 has 12 amino acids. The CDR3 bases are TGTGCCAGCAGCTTCACGTCAGAGACCCAGTACTTC. Translated: CASSFTSETQYF.

This clone was counted between two and nine times. V and J are TRBV7-8 and TRBJ1-2, with D perhaps matching TRBD1 (5 bases). V dropped 1 base and J dropped 7 bases, with 16 bases sitting between them. This CDR3 has 15 residues. Per germline, CDR1 SGHVS and CDR2 FQNEAQ. The CDR3, as DNA: TGTGCCAGCAGCTTAGTAGGTCGGGGCGAAGGTGGCTACACCTTC. It translates to CASSLVGRGEGGYTF.

The chain recombines TRBV19 with TRBJ1-4; TRBD1 aligns across 10 bases. CDR3 length: 14 amino acids. Germline assignment: CDR1 LNHDA and CDR2 SQIVND (reference sequence). Losses at the gene ends were 8 bases for V and 3 bases for J; bases not matched to a gene: 3. CDR3 DNA: TGTGCCAGTGATGGACAGGGGGCTAATGAAAAACTGTTTTTT. The encoded protein is CASDGQGANEKLFF.

The rearrangement uses TRBV6-2 or TRBV6-3 and TRBJ2-1; the match to TRBD2 covers 10 bases. V lost 2 bases, J lost 9 bases, and 1 base stayed unmatched. The CDR3 extends over 13 amino acids. Germline CDR1 and CDR2: MNHEY and SVGEGT. The CDR3 sequence: CASSYLAGVEQFF. The DNA for the CDR3 is TGTGCCAGCAGTTACCTAGCGGGGGTTGAGCAGTTCTTC.

The V call is TRBV28, the J call TRBJ2-7, with unresolved D. This CDR3 comprises 12 residues. Trimming shortened V by 9 bases and J by 0 bases, and 9 bases separated the two germline ends. Germline CDR1 is MDHEN and CDR2 is SYDVKM. The CDR3 bases are TGTGCCAGTAGGACGAGCTCCTACGAGCAGTACTTC. Translation gives CASRTSSYEQYF.

The V and J genes are TRBV28 and TRBJ2-7, with 9 nucleotides matching TRBD1. Germline V gene lookup returns CDR1 MDHEN and CDR2 SYDVKM. V was clipped by 10 bases and J by 6 bases; unmatched bases: 13. CDR3 length: 14 residues. The DNA of the CDR3 is TGTGCCATCTTGACATCGGGACAGGGATCCGAGCAGTACTTC. This gives the protein CAILTSGQGSEQYF.